The next 8 T cell receptor beta chains were all read from a single sample in a study of OX40 agonist ivuxolimab in advanced cancers. Sequenced by immunoSEQ multiplex PCR; TCRdb stores in-frame clones only, minus some. The table records some 120,000 clones, less than 95% of them present only once. Material: CD4+ or CD8+ T cells sorted from blood, obtained in a trial of the OX40 agonist ivuxolimab. All receptors derive from an adult with an advanced solid tumor such as melanoma, head and neck, liver or kidney cancer.

V gene TRBV11-2 combines with J gene TRBJ1-4; D is ambiguous. V lost 4 bases to trimming and J lost 1 base, with 16 bases between them. The CDR3 contains 17 residues. Germline V gene data show CDR1 as SGHAT and CDR2 as FQNNGV. CDR3 nucleotide sequence: TGTGCCAGCAGCTCTCCCTCTGGATCGGAAACTAATGAAAAACTGTTTTTT. Amino acid sequence: CASSSPSGSETNEKLFF. The complete variable domain, with remaining parts taken from reference TRBV11-2 and TRBJ1-4, reads EAGVAQSPRYKIIEKRQSVAFWCNPISGHATLYWYQQILGQGPKLLIQFQNNGVVDDSQLPKDRFSAERLKGVDSTLKIQPAKLEDSAVYLCASSSPSGSETNEKLFFGSGTQLSVL.

The chain recombines TRBV6-5 with TRBJ2-7; TRBD1 aligns across 7 bases. The germline gives CDR1 MNHEY, CDR2 SVGAGI. After removal of 6 bases from V and 2 bases from J, the junction contained 10 bases not matched to a gene. The CDR3 sequence is 15 residues long. The CDR3 protein is CASRRDREETYEQYF. CDR3 DNA: TGTGCCAGCAGGCGCGACAGGGAAGAAACCTACGAGCAGTACTTC.

The V call is TRBV18, the J call TRBJ1-2; D is undetermined. The CDR3 length is 13 residues. Germline loops: CDR1 KGHSH, CDR2 LQKENI. V lost 4 bases, J lost 8 bases, and 14 bases lay in between. CDR3 residues: CASSLQKSGGYTF. The CDR3 region has the DNA TGTGCCAGCTCACTACAGAAATCGGGCGGCTACACCTTC.

The sample holds one count of this clone. V is TRBV11-2 and J is TRBJ2-7; D not resolved. Germline CDR1 reads SGHAT; CDR2 reads FQNNGV. The CDR3 is 11 residues long. V lost 7 bases and J lost 2, with 6 bases in between. The CDR3 DNA reads TGTGCCAGCACCGACGCCTACGAGCAGTACTTC. Residues: CASTDAYEQYF. Based on the CDR3 plus reference TRBV11-2 and TRBJ2-7, the full variable domain is EAGVAQSPRYKIIEKRQSVAFWCNPISGHATLYWYQQILGQGPKLLIQFQNNGVVDDSQLPKDRFSAERLKGVDSTLKIQPAKLEDSAVYLCASTDAYEQYFGPGTRLTVT.

This clone was counted a single time. This chain connects TRBV28 to TRBJ2-7, with unresolved D. Germline V gene sequence: CDR1 MDHEN, CDR2 SYDVKM. V lost 3 bases and J lost 2, with 11 bases in between. The CDR3 consists of 14 residues. This chain's CDR3 is CASSFGAVPYEQYF. CDR3 bases: TGTGCCAGCAGTTTTGGCGCAGTACCCTACGAGCAGTACTTC. The full variable domain, completed using reference TRBV28 and TRBJ2-7, is DVKVTQSSRYLVKRTGEKVFLECVQDMDHENMFWYRQDPGLGLRLIYFSYDVKMKEKGDIPEGYSVSREKKERFSLILESASTNQTSMYLCASSFGAVPYEQYFGPGTRLTVT.

The V and J genes are TRBV19 and TRBJ1-2; D is ambiguous. The CDR3 is made up of 15 amino acids. Germline CDR1 is LNHDA and CDR2 is SQIVND (reference sequence). Trimming cost V 7 bases and J 8 bases, with 23 bases left between them. CDR3 nucleotides: TGTGCCAGTACCGCCGATTTGCAGGTCGGGAGAGGCTACACCTTC. Translated: CASTADLQVGRGYTF.

A note on this clone: The junction differs from germline at one of its ends, possibly a read error. The V call is TRBV7-7, the J call TRBJ2-1; D unresolved. The CDR3 totals 13 residues. Per the germline V gene, CDR1 is SSHAT and CDR2 is FNYEAQ (reference sequence). The CDR3 loop is CASSLGDYNEQFF. As DNA, the CDR3 is TGTGCTAGCAGCTTAGGCGACTACAATGAGCAGTTCTTC. The full variable domain, with the rest looked up from reference TRBV7-7 and TRBJ2-1, is GAGVSQSPRYKVTKRGQDVTLRCDPISSHATLYWYQQALGQGPEFLTYFNYEAQPDKSGLPSDRFSAERPEGSISTLTIQRTEQRDSAMYRCASSLGDYNEQFFGPGTRLTVL.

The chain employs TRBV4-1 and TRBJ1-5; D possibly corresponds to TRBD1 (6 bases). V dropped 2 bases and J dropped 2 bases, with 16 bases sitting between them. In germline, CDR1 is MGHRA, CDR2 YSYEKL. This CDR3 is 17 amino acids long. For the CDR3, the DNA is TGCGCCAGCAGCCAAACAGGGACGCAAAGGGGCAATCAGCCCCAGCATTTT. Protein product: CASSQTGTQRGNQPQHF.